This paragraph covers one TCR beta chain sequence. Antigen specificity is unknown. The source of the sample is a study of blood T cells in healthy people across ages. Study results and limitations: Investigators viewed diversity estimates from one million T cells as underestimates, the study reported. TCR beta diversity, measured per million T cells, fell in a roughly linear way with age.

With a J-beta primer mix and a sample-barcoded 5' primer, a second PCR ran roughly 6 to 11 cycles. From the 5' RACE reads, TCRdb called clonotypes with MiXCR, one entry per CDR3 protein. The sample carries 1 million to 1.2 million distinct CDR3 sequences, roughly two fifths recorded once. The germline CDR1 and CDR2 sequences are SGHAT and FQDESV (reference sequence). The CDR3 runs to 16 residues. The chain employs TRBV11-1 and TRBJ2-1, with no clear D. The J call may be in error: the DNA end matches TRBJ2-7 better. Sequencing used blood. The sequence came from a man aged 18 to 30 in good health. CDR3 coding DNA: TGTGCCAGCAGCAGAGGAGCAGGCCGAGAAGGCAATGAGCAGTACTTC. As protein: CASSRGAGREGNEQYF.